This T cell receptor (beta chain) comes out of a study of cytomegalovirus exposure and HLA in healthy donors. The PCR made use of 60 Vbeta and 13 Jbeta primers. The table came from immunoSEQ multiplex PCR; TCRdb's copy has only in-frame clones and leaves some out. The sample has about 170,000 clones, approximately 81% seen once. The CDR3 has 13 residues. Germline CDR1 reads SQVTM; CDR2 reads ANQGSEA. The V and J ends lost 5 bases and 8 bases respectively, with 15 bases between them. This clone was recorded once. Its antigen is as yet unknown. Study-wide results and limits: Per a later analysis, about 18,000 TCR beta sequences showed association with HLA alleles at 0.05 false discovery rate.

Input material: PBMCs. This clonotype was sampled from a male donor in good health and CMV-seronegative. The V and J genes are TRBV29-1 and TRBJ1-4; D call uncertain. The CDR3 region has the DNA TGCAGCGTTTCGCGGACCGAGGGAGAAAAACTGTTTTTT. Translation: CSVSRTEGEKLFF.